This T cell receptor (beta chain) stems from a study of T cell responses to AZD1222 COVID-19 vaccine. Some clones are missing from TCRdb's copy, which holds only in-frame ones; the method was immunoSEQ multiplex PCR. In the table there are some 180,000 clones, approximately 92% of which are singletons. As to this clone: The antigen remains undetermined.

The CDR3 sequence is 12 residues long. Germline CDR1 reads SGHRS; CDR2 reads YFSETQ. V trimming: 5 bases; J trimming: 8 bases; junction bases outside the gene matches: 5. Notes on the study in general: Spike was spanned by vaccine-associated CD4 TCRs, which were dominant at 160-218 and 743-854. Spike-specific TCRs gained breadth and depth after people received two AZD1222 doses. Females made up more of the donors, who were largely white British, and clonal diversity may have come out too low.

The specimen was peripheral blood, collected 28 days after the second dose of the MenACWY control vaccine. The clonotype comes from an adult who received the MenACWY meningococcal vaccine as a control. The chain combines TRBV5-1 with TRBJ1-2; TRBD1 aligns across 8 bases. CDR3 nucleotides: TGCGCCAGCAGGACAGGGGCGCGAGGCTACACCTTC. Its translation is CASRTGARGYTF. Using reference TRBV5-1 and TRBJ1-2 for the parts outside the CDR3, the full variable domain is KAGVTQTPRYLIKTRGQQVTLSCSPISGHRSVSWYQQTPGQGLQFLFEYFSETQRNKGNFPGRFSGRQFSNSRSEMNVSTLELGDSALYLCASRTGARGYTFGSGTRLTVV.